This T cell receptor beta chain came from a study of cytomegalovirus exposure and HLA in healthy donors. Researchers ran the PCR with 60 Vbeta and 13 Jbeta primers. The data were produced by immunoSEQ multiplex PCR, yet TCRdb's version contains in-frame clones alone and is incomplete. This sample's table reports fewer than 150,000 clones. This CDR3 spans 15 amino acids. V was pared by 4 bases and J by 5 bases, with 7 bases of the junction left unmatched. Germline CDR1 LNHDA, CDR2 SQIVND (reference sequence). The origin of this receptor is a man younger than 35 in good health and CMV-seronegative. Specimen: PBMCs. J is TRBJ1-2 and V is TRBV19, with 10 bases matching TRBD1. CDR3: CASSTPGQGKYGYTF. The CDR3 DNA follows: TGTGCCAGTAGTACCCCGGGACAGGGGAAGTATGGCTACACCTTC. Using reference TRBV19 and TRBJ1-2 for the parts outside the CDR3, the full variable domain is DGGITQSPKYLFRKEGQNVTLSCEQNLNHDAMYWYRQDPGQGLRLIYYSQIVNDFQKGDIAEGYSVSREKKESFPLTVTSAQKNPTAFYLCASSTPGQGKYGYTFGSGTRLTVV.